This TCR beta chain was sequenced during a study of blood T cells in healthy people across ages. This CDR3 spans 12 amino acids. V was pared by 6 bases and J by 10 bases, with 13 bases between. Combining a sample-barcoded 5' primer with a J-beta primer mix, a second PCR ran for about 7 to 11 cycles. MiXCR, run by TCRdb on the 5' RACE reads, gives a single entry per CDR3 protein. The sample consists of 1.5 million to 2 million distinct CDR3 sequences, roughly 49% of them appearing once. The rearrangement links TRBV12-3 or TRBV12-4 to TRBJ2-1, with D possibly matching TRBD1 (6 bases). This clonotype was obtained from a woman in her 40s in good health. Sequencing was done on a sample of blood. The CDR3 sequence: CASSNRAGEQFF. The CDR3, as DNA: TGTGCCAGCAGCAACAGGGCCGGGGAGCAGTTCTTC.